This T cell receptor beta chain was profiled in a study of PD-1 blockade in classical Hodgkin lymphoma. Clones were sequenced by immunoSEQ multiplex PCR, and TCRdb holds only the in-frame ones, with some missing. Of approximately 70,000 clones listed, about 93% were seen once; the top ten hold roughly 2.5%. The germline V gene has CDR1 LNHDA and CDR2 SQIVND (reference sequence). V dropped 5 bases and J dropped 3 bases, with 25 bases sitting between them. The CDR3 is 18 amino acids. Remarks on this clone: What it binds is not known.

Time point defined: newly diagnosed, previously untreated cHL patient sample. For comparison, PBMCs from newly diagnosed, untreated classical Hodgkin lymphoma were used. Regarding the study as a whole: Underlying causes for the observed repertoire differences were not defined, possibly disease activity or prior therapy. Lower baseline TCR diversity was reported for newly diagnosed patients than for healthy donors.

This receptor was obtained from a human donor with classical Hodgkin lymphoma. The genes are TRBV19 and TRBJ2-5, with D maybe TRBD1 (5 bases). The sequenced sample was peripheral blood mononuclear cells (PBMCs). The CDR3 DNA follows: TGTGCCAGTAGTCCCGGCTGGATACAAGAAGGGGCGAAAGAGACCCAGTACTTC. This gives the protein CASSPGWIQEGAKETQYF. Full variable domain (missing parts from reference TRBV19 and TRBJ2-5): DGGITQSPKYLFRKEGQNVTLSCEQNLNHDAMYWYRQDPGQGLRLIYYSQIVNDFQKGDIAEGYSVSREKKESFPLTVTSAQKNPTAFYLCASSPGWIQEGAKETQYFGPGTRLLVL.